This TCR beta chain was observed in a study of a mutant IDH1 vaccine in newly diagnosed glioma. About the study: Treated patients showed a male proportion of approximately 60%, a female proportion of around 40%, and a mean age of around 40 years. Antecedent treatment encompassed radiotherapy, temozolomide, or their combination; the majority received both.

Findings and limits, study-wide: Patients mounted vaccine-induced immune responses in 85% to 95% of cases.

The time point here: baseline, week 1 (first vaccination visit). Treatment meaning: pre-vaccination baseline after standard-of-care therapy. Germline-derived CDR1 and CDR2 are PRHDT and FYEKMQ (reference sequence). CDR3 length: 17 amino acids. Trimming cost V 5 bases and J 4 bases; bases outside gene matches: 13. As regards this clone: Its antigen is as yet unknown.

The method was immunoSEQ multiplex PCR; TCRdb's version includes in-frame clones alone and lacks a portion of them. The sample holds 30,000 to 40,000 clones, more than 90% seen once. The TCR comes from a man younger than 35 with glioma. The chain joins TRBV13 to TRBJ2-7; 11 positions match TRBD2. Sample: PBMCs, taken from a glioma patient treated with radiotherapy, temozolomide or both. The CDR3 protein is CASSARPTSGESYEQYF. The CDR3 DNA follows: TGTGCCAGCAGCGCTAGGCCGACTAGCGGGGAATCGTACGAGCAGTACTTC. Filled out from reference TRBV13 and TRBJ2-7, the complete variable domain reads AAGVIQSPRHLIKEKRETATLKCYPIPRHDTVYWYQQGPGQDPQFLISFYEKMQSDKGSIPDRFSAQQFSDYHSELNMSSLELGDSALYFCASSARPTSGESYEQYFGPGTRLTVT.